This T cell receptor beta chain was sequenced for a study of shared clonotypes between healthy human individuals. The CDR3 has 15 amino acids. Trimming removed 3 bases from V and 3 bases from J, with 14 bases in between. CDR1 and CDR2 (germline): LNHDA, SQIVND (reference sequence). The method was immunoSEQ multiplex PCR; TCRdb's version includes in-frame clones alone and lacks a portion of them. This sample carries millions of clones, about 92% of them seen once, and the ten largest clones take 0.39%. The gene calls are TRBV19 and TRBJ2-5; either TRBD1 or TRBD2 may supply D (5 bases each). The sample was naive CD4+ T cells from PBMCs. Subset described: CD45RA+ positively selected. This TCR derives from a man younger than 35 in good health. Some clones in this sample may be carry-over from other donors' samples. CDR3 protein: CASSIMGRVEETQYF. In DNA, the CDR3 is TGTGCCAGTAGTATCATGGGGCGGGTGGAAGAGACCCAGTACTTC.